This T cell receptor beta chain was recorded in a study of blood T cell repertoires in COVID-19. About the research overall: From T cells, B-cell-depleted T cells, or PBMCs came the material, which was cDNA or gDNA.

The CDR3 consists of 15 residues. The V and J ends lost 0 bases and 4 bases, in that order; junction bases with no gene match: 1. Germline V lookup: CDR1 WNHNN, CDR2 SYGVQD (reference sequence). As handled by the study authors: Reference gene primer amplification gave estimated nucleated cell counts. Assay used: immunoSEQ multiplex PCR; TCRdb lists only in-frame clones, some missing. Clone size and V and J calls were adopted from that table, with D and trimming inferred from the DNA. The sample records approximately 120,000 clones, around 70% being singletons. The receptor was isolated from a man in his sixties with acute or convalescent COVID-19. Sequenced material: peripheral blood. The V and J genes are TRBV10-1 and TRBJ1-1; 11 bases match TRBD1. DNA for the CDR3: TGCGCCAGCAGTGAGTCCGGGACAGGGGGCACTGAAGCTTTCTTT. It encodes CASSESGTGGTEAFF.